Following are 13 T cell receptor beta chains from one sample sequenced in a study of T cells in localized non-small cell lung cancer. This table comes from immunoSEQ multiplex PCR, and its TCRdb copy is limited to in-frame clones, with some not included. Of around 3,000 clones listed, under 20% were seen once; the top ten hold roughly 20%. This material consisted of lung tumor tissue, taken before any cancer treatment. These receptors originate from a man aged 40-75 years with stage I squamous cell lung carcinoma.

This clone was counted between two and nine times. The chain carries TRBV28 and TRBJ1-4; 8 nucleotides match TRBD1. The germline V gene has CDR1 MDHEN and CDR2 SYDVKM. The CDR3 sequence is 13 residues long. The V segment lost 11 bases and the J segment 6 bases; nucleotides outside the gene matches: 8. DNA for the CDR3: TGTGCCGAATCGGACAGGGCGGATGAAAAACTGTTTTTT. This encodes CAESDRADEKLFF.

This clone was seen a handful of times. The chain links TRBV9 to TRBJ2-5; D gene unclear. The CDR3 sequence is 12 residues long. Between the trimmed V and J ends, which lost 0 bases and 3 bases, there was a span of 3 bases. Germline V gene data show CDR1 as SGDLS and CDR2 as YYNGEE. The CDR3 bases are TGTGCCAGCAGCGTAGGGGAAGAGACCCAGTACTTC. It codes for CASSVGEETQYF.

The V and J genes are TRBV9 and TRBJ2-1; D may be TRBD1 or TRBD2 (5 bases each). Trimming shortened V by 5 bases and J by 4 bases, and 16 bases separated the two germline ends. This CDR3 has 15 amino acids. Germline V gene sequence: CDR1 SGDLS, CDR2 YYNGEE. The chain's CDR3 is CASSEGSLSYNEQFF. For the CDR3, the DNA is TGTGCCAGCAGTGAGGGGTCCCTCTCGTACAATGAGCAGTTCTTC.

In this sample, this clone turned up a few times. The chain joins TRBV18 to TRBJ1-1, with TRBD1 as a possible D gene (5 bases). With 2 bases removed from V and 8 bases from J, the gap between germline ends came to 9 bases. This CDR3 has 12 residues. Germline values: CDR1 KGHSH, CDR2 LQKENI. CDR3 amino acids: CASSPTGREAFF. The DNA of the CDR3 is TGTGCCAGCTCACCAACAGGAAGAGAAGCTTTCTTT.

The chain uses TRBV11-3 and TRBJ2-1, with TRBD2 matching 9 bases. This CDR3 spans 16 amino acids. Germline values: CDR1 SGHNT, CDR2 YENEEA. V lost 2 bases, J lost 5 bases, and 7 bases stayed unmatched. In DNA form, the CDR3 reads TGTGCCAGCAGCTTAATTAAAGCGGGGGGTAACAATGAGCAGTTCTTC. Translated: CASSLIKAGGNNEQFF.

This clone is termed medium-sized. The chain joins TRBV9 to TRBJ2-2; 8 bases are a match to TRBD2. The CDR3 spans 15 residues. The germline V gene encodes CDR1 SGDLS and CDR2 YYNGEE. After removal of 5 bases from V and 1 base from J, the junction contained 4 bases not matched to a gene. The CDR3 protein is CASRTLAGNTGELFF. Here the CDR3 DNA reads TGTGCCAGCAGGACGCTAGCGGGGAACACCGGGGAGCTGTTTTTT.

The gene calls are TRBV11-3 and TRBJ1-2; a weak D match, TRBD1 (5 bases). The CDR3 runs 14 residues. Trimming removed 0 bases at V and 8 bases at J, with 13 bases between. CDR1 is SGHNT, CDR2 YENEEA, per germline. For the CDR3, the DNA is TGTGCCAGCAGCTTAGAAACCGGGGGGGTAGGCTACACCTTC. It codes for CASSLETGGVGYTF.

Within the sample, this clone is medium-sized. The chain uses TRBV11-3 and TRBJ2-1, with TRBD2 matching 9 bases. Germline V gene lookup returns CDR1 SGHNT and CDR2 YENEEA. Losses at the gene ends were 5 bases for V and 5 bases for J; bases not matched to a gene: 4. The CDR3 is made up of 14 amino acids. DNA of the CDR3: TGTGCCAGCAGCACAAGCGGGGGGCACAATGAGCAGTTCTTC. Translated: CASSTSGGHNEQFF.

The V call is TRBV28, the J call TRBJ2-7, with D perhaps TRBD1 or TRBD2 (5 bases each). Germline V gene lookup returns CDR1 MDHEN and CDR2 SYDVKM. V dropped 4 bases and J dropped 1 base, with 14 bases sitting between them. This CDR3 is 15 amino acids long. CDR3 in amino acids: CASSWTRDGSYEQYF. The DNA for the CDR3 is TGTGCCAGCAGTTGGACTCGGGACGGGTCCTACGAGCAGTACTTC.

Only a few counts were recorded for this clone. This chain uses TRBV11-3 with TRBJ2-5; no clear D. This CDR3 is 17 amino acids long. Germline CDR1 and CDR2: SGHNT and YENEEA. V was clipped by 1 base and J by 5 bases, with 20 bases between them. The CDR3 nucleotides are TGTGCCAGCAGCTTAGTACGCCTCTCGGCAGGCCGCGAGACCCAGTACTTC. Protein sequence: CASSLVRLSAGRETQYF.

The chain links TRBV15 to TRBJ2-3; 7 nucleotides align to TRBD2. This CDR3 has 16 amino acids. Germline values: CDR1 LNHNV, CDR2 YYDKDF (reference sequence). The trim removed 0 bases at V and 3 bases at J, leaving 6 bases unmatched. CDR3 loop: CATSRDIGLETDTQYF. CDR3 DNA: TGTGCCACCAGCAGAGATATAGGACTAGAGACAGATACGCAGTATTTT. Supplemented by reference TRBV15 and TRBJ2-3, the full variable domain reads DAMVIQNPRYQVTQFGKPVTLSCSQTLNHNVMYWYQQKSSQAPKLLFHYYDKDFNNEADTPDNFQSRRPNTSFCFLDIRSPGLGDTAMYLCATSRDIGLETDTQYFGPGTRLTVL.

The chain employs TRBV11-3 and TRBJ2-2, with D perhaps matching TRBD2 (5 bases). Germline CDR1 and CDR2: SGHNT and YENEEA. The CDR3 runs to 15 residues. The V end was cut by 0 bases, the J end by 5 bases, with 10 bases between. The chain's CDR3 is CASSLEYGVTGELFF. In DNA form, the CDR3 reads TGTGCCAGCAGCTTAGAGTACGGGGTGACCGGGGAGCTGTTTTTT.

This clone has a handful of counts. The gene calls are TRBV6-8 and TRBJ2-7; 7 bases fit TRBD1. The CDR3 extends over 13 amino acids. Germline CDR1 reads MNHGY; CDR2 reads SAAAGT. V lost 10 bases, J lost 4 bases, and 10 bases stayed unmatched. This CDR3 reads CAIAPGQRYEQYF. The CDR3 DNA reads as TGTGCCATCGCGCCGGGACAGCGTTACGAGCAGTACTTC.